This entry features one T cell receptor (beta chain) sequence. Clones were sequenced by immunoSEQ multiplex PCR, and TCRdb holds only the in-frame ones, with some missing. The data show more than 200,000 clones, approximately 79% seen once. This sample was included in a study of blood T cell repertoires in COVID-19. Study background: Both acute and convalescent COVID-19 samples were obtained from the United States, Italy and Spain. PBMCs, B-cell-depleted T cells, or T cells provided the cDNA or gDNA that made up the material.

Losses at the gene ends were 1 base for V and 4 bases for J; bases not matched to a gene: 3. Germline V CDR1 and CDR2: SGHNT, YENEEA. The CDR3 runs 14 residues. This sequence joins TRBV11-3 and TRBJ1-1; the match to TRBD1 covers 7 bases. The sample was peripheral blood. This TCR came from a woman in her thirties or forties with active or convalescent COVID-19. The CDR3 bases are TGTGCCAGCAGCTTAGGGGGGACAGCCACTGAAGCTTTCTTT. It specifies CASSLGGTATEAFF.